These 20 T cell receptor beta chains came from one sample sequenced in a study of blood T cell repertoires in COVID-19. Profiled with immunoSEQ multiplex PCR; TCRdb holds only in-frame clones, not every one. The repertoire has around 280,000 clones, around 90% of them found once; the top ten carry 1.7%. The sample was PBMCs or T cells enriched from blood (not recorded which). All receptors derive from a woman aged 40 to 50 who had recovered from COVID-19.

This clone was seen more than once but under ten times. The V and J genes are TRBV5-1 and TRBJ1-2, with 9 bases fitting TRBD1. The length of the CDR3 is 16 residues. The junction had 11 bases not matched to a gene; V was cut back by 0 bases and J by 8 bases. CDR1 is SGHRS and CDR2 is YFSETQ in the germline V gene. The CDR3 spells CASSLDSTGGLKGYTF. The CDR3 region has the DNA TGCGCCAGCAGCTTGGATTCAACAGGGGGCTTGAAAGGCTACACCTTC.

This clone was seen only once. V gene TRBV6-5 combines with J gene TRBJ1-1; a weak D match, TRBD1 (6 bases). Deletions cut 6 bases from V and 0 bases from J, with 14 bases between. CDR1 is MNHEY, CDR2 SVGAGI, per germline. The CDR3 contains 15 residues. This CDR3 is CASRTDRLMNTEAFF. The DNA of the CDR3 is TGTGCCAGCAGGACGGACAGACTGATGAACACTGAAGCTTTCTTT.

J is TRBJ1-4 and V is TRBV5-4, with 7 positions matching TRBD1. This CDR3 is 15 amino acids long. V shed 4 bases and J 6 bases; nucleotides not matched to a gene: 9. Germline-derived CDR1 and CDR2 are SGHNT and YYREEE (reference sequence). CDR3: CASSLRTGVDEKLFF. DNA of the CDR3: TGTGCCAGCAGCCTACGGACAGGCGTGGATGAAAAACTGTTTTTT.

This chain links TRBV14 with TRBJ1-6; 7 bases are shared with TRBD1. With V trimmed by 4 bases and J by 5 bases, 5 bases remained unmatched. CDR3 size: 15 residues. Germline assignment: CDR1 SGHDN and CDR2 FVKESK. The CDR3 sequence: CASSPGQLNNSPLHF. The CDR3, as DNA: TGTGCCAGCAGCCCGGGACAGCTTAATAATTCACCCCTCCACTTT.

This clone was found once. The genes are TRBV5-4 and TRBJ1-1, with 9 bases aligning to TRBD1. This CDR3 spans 15 amino acids. Germline V gene sequence: CDR1 SGHNT, CDR2 YYREEE (reference sequence). Trimming took 4 bases from V and 1 from J; bases not matched to a gene: 5. The CDR3 region has the DNA TGTGCCAGCAGCGGGACGGACAGGGGGAACACTGAAGCTTTCTTT. It encodes CASSGTDRGNTEAFF.

In its sample, this clone was seen once. CDR3 DNA sequence: TGTGCCAGCAGCCCCGACCCCAGGTACGGCAATGAGCAGTTCTTC. Protein product: CASSPDPRYGNEQFF. V and J are TRBV3-1 (or the pseudogene TRBV3-2) and TRBJ2-1; D is ambiguous. Germline V gene data show CDR1 as LGHDT and CDR2 as YNNKEL (reference sequence). This CDR3 contains 15 residues. Trimming pared 4 bases from V and 6 bases from J, leaving 16 bases between.

Regarding this clone: Other DNA sequences in the same sample also yield this CDR3. V gene TRBV27 combines with J gene TRBJ1-1; D gene ambiguous. The V gene lost 3 bases and the J gene lost 1 base, with 6 bases spanning the gap. From germline, CDR1 is MNHEY and CDR2 SMNVEV (reference sequence). This CDR3 spans 13 amino acids. In DNA form, the CDR3 reads TGTGCCAGCAGTTTGAACAGGAACACTGAAGCTTTCTTT. The encoded protein is CASSLNRNTEAFF.

The chain is built from TRBV30 and TRBJ2-7; D gene ambiguous. Trimming removed 3 bases at V and 3 bases at J, with 6 bases between. Germline lookup yields CDR1 GTSNPN and CDR2 SVGIG (reference sequence). CDR3 size: 11 residues. The CDR3 sequence: CAWSRNYEQYF. The CDR3 DNA is TGTGCCTGGAGCAGAAACTACGAGCAGTACTTC. The full variable domain, with the rest looked up from reference TRBV30 and TRBJ2-7, is SQTIHQWPATLVQPVGSPLSLECTVEGTSNPNLYWYRQAAGRGLQLLFYSVGIGQISSEVPQNLSASRPQDRQFILSSKKLLLSDSGFYLCAWSRNYEQYFGPGTRLTVT.

The chain combines TRBV19 with TRBJ2-1, with D perhaps TRBD2 (5 bases). Trimming pared 1 base from V and 7 bases from J, leaving 17 bases between. Germline V CDR1 and CDR2: LNHDA, SQIVND (reference sequence). The CDR3 has 16 amino acids. As DNA, the CDR3 is TGTGCCAGTAGTATAGCAGGAGGTACAATGTCGAATGAGCAGTTCTTC. It specifies CASSIAGGTMSNEQFF.

In its sample, this clone was seen a few times. V and J are TRBV2 and TRBJ1-2; perhaps TRBD1 as D (5 bases). V lost 7 bases, J lost 2 bases, and 20 bases lay in between. The CDR3 extends over 16 amino acids. The germline gives CDR1 SNHLY, CDR2 FYNNEI. In DNA form, the CDR3 reads TGTGCCAGCACCGACGTGGCTCAACGGGGGAACTATGGCTACACCTTC. Protein product: CASTDVAQRGNYGYTF.

The chain joins TRBV20-1 to TRBJ2-1; D possibly corresponds to TRBD2 (6 bases). Germline V CDR1 and CDR2: DFQATT, SNEGSKA (reference sequence). V was pared by 3 bases and J by 9 bases, with 18 bases between. The CDR3 consists of 14 residues. The CDR3 DNA reads TGCAGTGCTAGTTCTCGCCGGGTGGGGGGTGAGCAGTTCTTC. This encodes CSASSRRVGGEQFF.

The chain has TRBV18 and TRBJ2-5, with 7 nucleotides matching TRBD1. The ends lost 4 bases at V and 4 bases at J; junction bases unmatched: 6. The CDR3 is made up of 14 amino acids. Germline CDR1 is KGHSH and CDR2 is LQKENI. This CDR3 reads CASSHRGSGETQYF. In DNA, the CDR3 is TGTGCCAGCTCACACAGGGGTAGTGGAGAGACCCAGTACTTC.

The V and J genes are TRBV2 and TRBJ2-1; tentative D call: TRBD2 (6 bases). Germline V gene sequence: CDR1 SNHLY, CDR2 FYNNEI. V was clipped by 5 bases and J by 9 bases, with 14 bases between them. This CDR3 spans 13 amino acids. In nucleotides, the CDR3 is TGTGCCAGCAGTCTCGGGAGAACGGGTGAGCAGTTCTTC. Protein: CASSLGRTGEQFF.

The chain links TRBV27 to TRBJ2-7; tentatively, D is TRBD1 (6 bases). Germline V CDR1 and CDR2: MNHEY, SMNVEV (reference sequence). V was clipped by 3 bases and J by 2 bases, with 11 bases between them. The CDR3 extends over 14 amino acids. Here the CDR3 DNA reads TGTGCCAGCAGTTTTGTTCCAGGGGCCTACGAGCAGTACTTC. Translating it yields CASSFVPGAYEQYF.

The CDR3 protein is CASSFARGGPHEQFF. The CDR3 coding sequence is TGTGCCAGCAGCTTCGCTCGGGGGGGCCCCCATGAGCAGTTCTTC. The V and J genes are TRBV6-5 and TRBJ2-1, with 8 bases lining up with TRBD2. V lost 6 bases to trimming and J lost 8 bases; unmatched junction nucleotides: 12. Germline lookup yields CDR1 MNHEY and CDR2 SVGAGI. This CDR3 contains 15 residues.

The CDR3 here is CASSLANPRATNSPLHF. The CDR3 DNA reads TGCGCCAGCAGCTTGGCCAACCCGCGGGCCACCAATTCACCCCTCCACTTT. V gene TRBV5-1 combines with J gene TRBJ1-6; D gene ambiguous. Per germline, CDR1 SGHRS and CDR2 YFSETQ. The V and J ends lost 0 bases and 7 bases respectively, with 17 bases between them. The CDR3 covers 17 residues.

This chain links TRBV10-3 with TRBJ1-1; the match to TRBD1 covers 7 bases. Germline lookup yields CDR1 ENHRY and CDR2 SYGVKD. V dropped 3 bases and J dropped 3; count of bases not matched to a gene: 1. The CDR3 totals 13 residues. The CDR3 protein is CAISDRGDTEAFF. Written as DNA, the CDR3 is TGTGCCATCAGTGACAGGGGGGACACTGAAGCTTTCTTT.

Here the CDR3 reads CASSGEWTATNEKLFF. The DNA for the CDR3 is TGTGCCAGCAGCGGGGAGTGGACAGCAACTAATGAAAAACTGTTTTTT. The chain joins TRBV9 to TRBJ1-4, with a possible D match to TRBD1 (6 bases). The V gene's germline CDR1 is SGDLS and CDR2 YYNGEE. This CDR3 is built from 16 residues. The V end was cut by 3 bases, the J end by 0 bases, with 12 bases between.

The chain uses TRBV4-3 and TRBJ1-2, with D possibly TRBD1 on 6 matching bases. Trimming took 4 bases from V and 6 from J, leaving 21 bases between them. Germline V CDR1 and CDR2: LGHNA, YSLEER. The CDR3 consists of 16 residues. CDR3 sequence reads: CASSPQVPGRGDGYTF. The CDR3 DNA sequence: TGCGCCAGCAGCCCGCAAGTTCCTGGCAGGGGAGATGGCTACACCTTC.

The chain links TRBV7-2 to TRBJ1-3, with a possible D match to TRBD1 (5 bases). The CDR3 totals 16 residues. CDR1 and CDR2 from the germline V gene are SGHTA and FQGNSA. V was cut by 1 base and J by 0 bases, with 10 bases left in between. CDR3 nucleotides: TGTGCCAGCAGCTTAGGGGGCAGAGCCTCTGGAAACACCATATATTTT. Translation gives CASSLGGRASGNTIYF.